Shown below are 25 T cell receptor beta chains from a single sample sequenced in a study of blood T cell repertoires in COVID-19. Sequencing used immunoSEQ multiplex PCR; TCRdb keeps in-frame clones, though not all of them. The sample consists of 350,000 to 450,000 clones, roughly nine tenths of them appearing once. The sequenced sample consisted of PBMCs or T cells enriched from blood (not recorded which). The receptor set was obtained from a middle-aged woman who had been exposed to COVID-19.

CDR3 sequence: CAWKEPGTGGSPLHF. CDR3 bases: TGTGCCTGGAAAGAACCCGGGACAGGGGGTTCACCCCTCCACTTT. J is TRBJ1-6 and V is TRBV30, with 11 bases matching TRBD1. The germline CDR1 and CDR2 sequences are GTSNPN and SVGIG (reference sequence). V was clipped by 4 bases and J by 9 bases; unmatched bases: 8. The CDR3 consists of 15 residues.

V and J are TRBV7-6 and TRBJ2-3; 16 bases match TRBD2. V shed 2 bases and J 4 bases; nucleotides not matched to a gene: 9. The germline V gene encodes CDR1 SGHVS and CDR2 FNYEAQ. The CDR3 covers 19 residues. The CDR3 DNA reads TGTGCCAGCAGCTTATCACCGGGACTAGCGGGGGGGTGGGCAGATACGCAGTATTTT. Its translation: CASSLSPGLAGGWADTQYF. Based on the CDR3 plus reference TRBV7-6 and TRBJ2-3, the full variable domain is GAGVSQSPRYKVTKRGQDVALRCDPISGHVSLYWYRQALGQGPEFLTYFNYEAQQDKSGLPNDRFSAERPEGSISTLTIQRTEQRDSAMYRCASSLSPGLAGGWADTQYFGPGTRLTVL.

This sequence joins TRBV27 and TRBJ2-1, with 9 bases lining up with TRBD2. CDR1 and CDR2 from the germline V gene are MNHEY and SMNVEV (reference sequence). Trimming cost V 3 bases and J 12 bases; bases outside gene matches: 9. The CDR3 consists of 14 residues. CDR3 DNA: TGTGCCAGCAGTTTGGCTAGCGGGATCGGAGGGCAGTTCTTC. Its translation is CASSLASGIGGQFF.

CDR3 residues: CASSYSSGSYNEQFF. CDR3 nucleotide sequence: TGTGCCAGCAGTTACTCGTCGGGGTCCTACAATGAGCAGTTCTTC. The gene calls are TRBV6-5 and TRBJ2-1, with D perhaps matching TRBD2 (5 bases). Trimming shortened V by 0 bases and J by 1 base, and 7 bases separated the two germline ends. The CDR3 contains 15 residues. CDR1 and CDR2 from the germline V gene are MNHEY and SVGAGI.

This chain joins TRBV7-9 and TRBJ1-1; TRBD1 might be the D (5 bases). From germline, CDR1 is SEHNR and CDR2 FQNEAQ (reference sequence). The CDR3 consists of 16 residues. V was trimmed by 1 base and J by 2 bases, leaving 14 bases between them. The CDR3 bases are TGTGCCAGCAGCTTAGGAAGTGGGGGGAGAAACACTGAAGCTTTCTTT. It yields the protein CASSLGSGGRNTEAFF.

This clone was detected a few times. The rearrangement links TRBV4-2 to TRBJ2-5; the match to TRBD2 covers 12 bases. V was pared by 4 bases and J by 1 base, with 7 bases of the junction left unmatched. The CDR3 has 17 residues. CDR1 is LGHNA and CDR2 is YNFKEQ in the germline V gene. The CDR3 is CASSRLAGEGAQETQYF. CDR3 coding DNA: TGTGCCAGCAGCCGACTAGCGGGGGAGGGGGCCCAAGAGACCCAGTACTTC.

The V gene is TRBV7-2, the J gene TRBJ2-7; D is perhaps TRBD2 (6 bases). Trimming shortened V by 3 bases and J by 1 base, and 13 bases separated the two germline ends. The CDR3 spans 15 residues. The V gene's germline CDR1 is SGHTA and CDR2 FQGNSA. The CDR3 coding sequence is TGTGCCAGCAGCTTCAAAATAGCGGCTTCCTACGAGCAGTACTTC. It is translated as CASSFKIAASYEQYF. Full variable domain (rest looked up from reference TRBV7-2 and TRBJ2-7): GAGVSQSPSNKVTEKGKDVELRCDPISGHTALYWYRQSLGQGLEFLIYFQGNSAPDKSGLPSDRFSAERTGGSVSTLTIQRTQQEDSAVYLCASSFKIAASYEQYFGPGTRLTVT.

The chain carries TRBV4-1 and TRBJ1-6; a weak D match, TRBD1 (5 bases). Trimming shortened V by 0 bases and J by 6 bases, and 12 bases separated the two germline ends. The germline V gene encodes CDR1 MGHRA and CDR2 YSYEKL. This CDR3 region has 16 residues. The CDR3 sequence: CASSQDRQGGNSPLHF. The CDR3 DNA is TGCGCCAGCAGCCAAGATCGGCAGGGTGGTAATTCACCCCTCCACTTT.

V usage is TRBV7-8 and J usage is TRBJ2-5, with D possibly being TRBD1 (7 bases). Trimming removed 6 bases from V and 4 bases from J, with 18 bases in between. The germline V gene encodes CDR1 SGHVS and CDR2 FQNEAQ. The length of the CDR3 is 15 residues. For the CDR3, the DNA is TGTGCCAGCAGTTTGAACAGGGGACTCGGAGAGACCCAGTACTTC. Its protein is CASSLNRGLGETQYF.

J is TRBJ1-3 and V is TRBV13, with 7 bases aligning to TRBD1. CDR1 and CDR2 from the germline V gene are PRHDT and FYEKMQ (reference sequence). This CDR3 has 15 residues. The V segment lost 3 bases and the J segment 4 bases; nucleotides outside the gene matches: 6. This CDR3 reads CASSLAGGRGNTIYF. DNA for the CDR3: TGTGCCAGCAGCTTGGCAGGGGGACGGGGAAACACCATATATTTT.

The chain uses TRBV2 and TRBJ2-7, with 7 bases matching TRBD2. V lost 8 bases and J lost 3; bases outside the gene matches: 1. Germline CDR1 SNHLY, CDR2 FYNNEI. CDR3 length: 11 residues. The CDR3 loop reads CASRDYYEQYF. CDR3 DNA: TGTGCCAGCCGGGACTACTACGAGCAGTACTTC.

The chain employs TRBV7-9 and TRBJ1-2; 9 bases map to TRBD1. Germline V gene lookup returns CDR1 SEHNR and CDR2 FQNEAQ (reference sequence). J was trimmed by 7 bases and V by 3 bases; bases with no gene match: 9. This CDR3 region has 15 residues. CDR3 bases: TGTGCCAGCAGCTTTACGGACAGGGGTGCCTTTGGCTACACCTTC. Protein sequence: CASSFTDRGAFGYTF.

CDR3 protein: CASSQVQGVFGTGGQNEQFF. The CDR3 coding sequence is TGTGCCAGCAGCCAAGTCCAAGGGGTGTTCGGGACAGGGGGCCAAAATGAGCAGTTCTTC. This chain links TRBV14 with TRBJ2-1, with TRBD1 matching 12 bases. The CDR3 covers 20 residues. V shed 1 base and J 7 bases; nucleotides not matched to a gene: 17. CDR1 is SGHDN and CDR2 is FVKESK in the germline V gene.

The J gene is TRBJ2-7, the V gene TRBV11-3, with D possibly being TRBD2 (6 bases). The V end was cut by 4 bases, the J end by 4 bases, with 20 bases between. The germline gives CDR1 SGHNT, CDR2 YENEEA. CDR3 length equals 16 residues. The chain's CDR3 is CASSSDTSGSLYEQYF. The DNA for the CDR3 is TGTGCCAGCAGCTCCGACACCTCCGGGAGTTTATACGAGCAGTACTTC. Full variable domain (rest looked up from reference TRBV11-3 and TRBJ2-7): EAGVVQSPRYKIIEKKQPVAFWCNPISGHNTLYWYLQNLGQGPELLIRYENEEAVDDSQLPKDRFSAERLKGVDSTLKIQPAELGDSAVYLCASSSDTSGSLYEQYFGPGTRLTVT.

The J gene is TRBJ2-5, the V gene TRBV5-6; possible D gene TRBD2, 6 bases. The CDR3 sequence is 13 residues long. Germline V gene sequence: CDR1 SGHDT, CDR2 YYEEEE. Trimming removed 1 base at V and 4 bases at J, with 8 bases between. CDR3 DNA sequence: TGTGCCAGCAGCTTGTTCGGGGGAGAGACCCAGTACTTC. This translates into CASSLFGGETQYF. The full variable domain, rest sourced from reference TRBV5-6 and TRBJ2-5, is DAGVTQSPTHLIKTRGQQVTLRCSPKSGHDTVSWYQQALGQGPQFIFQYYEEEERQRGNFPDRFSGHQFPNYSSELNVNALLLGDSALYLCASSLFGGETQYFGPGTRLLVL.

The chain combines TRBV6-6 with TRBJ2-7; D is possibly TRBD2 (5 bases). CDR1 is MNHNY, CDR2 SVGAGI, per germline (reference sequence). CDR3 length: 16 amino acids. With 2 bases removed from V and 3 bases from J, the gap between germline ends came to 17 bases. This chain's CDR3 is CASSYQVGSGHYEQYF. Here the CDR3 DNA reads TGTGCCAGCAGTTACCAAGTTGGGAGCGGTCACTACGAGCAGTACTTC.

The V gene is TRBV5-1, the J gene TRBJ2-3; no definite D call. Germline CDR1 SGHRS, CDR2 YFSETQ. The CDR3 is made up of 14 amino acids. V was trimmed by 2 bases and J by 1 base, leaving 8 bases between them. The CDR3 region is CASSLGVRTDTQYF. CDR3 DNA sequence: TGCGCCAGCAGCTTAGGAGTTCGCACAGATACGCAGTATTTT.

This clone was detected once. The chain couples TRBV27 to TRBJ2-1; 11 bases fit TRBD2. The germline CDR1 and CDR2 sequences are MNHEY and SMNVEV (reference sequence). CDR3 length: 17 residues. The V and J ends lost 3 bases and 0 bases, in that order; junction bases with no gene match: 4. CDR3 sequence reads: CASSFTTSGSSYNEQFF. The DNA for the CDR3 is TGTGCCAGCAGTTTTACAACTAGCGGGAGCTCCTACAATGAGCAGTTCTTC.

This chain links TRBV3-1 (or the pseudogene TRBV3-2) with TRBJ1-2; no reliable D call. V shed 0 bases and J shed 1 base, with 18 bases lying between them. The CDR3 extends over 18 amino acids. In germline, CDR1 is LGHDT, CDR2 YNNKEL (reference sequence). The CDR3 is CASSQESSLPRSNYGYTF. CDR3 sequence (DNA): TGTGCCAGCAGCCAAGAAAGCAGCTTACCTCGGAGTAACTATGGCTACACCTTC.

This chain joins TRBV29-1 and TRBJ1-3; perhaps TRBD1 as D (5 bases). V was clipped by 4 bases and J by 0 bases, with 10 bases between them. The V gene's germline CDR1 is SQVTM and CDR2 ANQGSEA. The CDR3 loop spans 14 amino acids. CDR3 in DNA: TGCAGCGTTGGGGACTCCCGCTCTGGAAACACCATATATTTT. It codes for CSVGDSRSGNTIYF.

This sequence joins TRBV29-1 and TRBJ1-1; D gene unclear. The CDR3 is made up of 15 amino acids. The V gene lost 1 base and the J gene lost 0 bases, with 12 bases spanning the gap. The germline gives CDR1 SQVTM, CDR2 ANQGSEA. The CDR3 reads CSVEGRGGVNTEAFF. The CDR3 region has the DNA TGCAGCGTTGAAGGGCGGGGTGGGGTGAACACTGAAGCTTTCTTT.

The gene calls are TRBV11-2 and TRBJ1-1; TRBD1 aligns across 9 bases. With V trimmed by 5 bases and J by 5 bases, 9 bases remained unmatched. Germline-derived CDR1 and CDR2 are SGHAT and FQNNGV. The CDR3 spans 15 residues. The CDR3 sequence is CASSPSTGGATEAFF. In DNA form, the CDR3 reads TGTGCCAGCAGCCCGTCGACAGGGGGGGCGACTGAAGCTTTCTTT.

CDR3 loop: CASSEGRTRQGAKGYTF. DNA of the CDR3: TGTGCCAGCAGTGAAGGCCGAACGAGACAGGGGGCGAAGGGCTACACCTTC. The rearrangement uses TRBV2 and TRBJ1-2; 10 bases line up with TRBD1. The CDR3 length is 17 residues. The germline gives CDR1 SNHLY, CDR2 FYNNEI. V was clipped by 1 base and J by 8 bases; unmatched bases: 13.

V and J are TRBV18 and TRBJ2-7; 7 nucleotides line up with TRBD1. V shed 4 bases, J shed 3 bases, and the junction held 3 bases outside the gene matches. The germline gives CDR1 KGHSH, CDR2 LQKENI. The CDR3 contains 13 residues. The CDR3 DNA sequence: TGTGCCAGCTCACGAGGACAGGACTACGAGCAGTACTTC. This translates into CASSRGQDYEQYF.

The V call is TRBV11-2, the J call TRBJ2-7; the match to TRBD1 covers 8 bases. Trimming cost V 5 bases and J 5 bases; bases outside gene matches: 11. Germline CDR1 is SGHAT and CDR2 is FQNNGV. The CDR3 extends over 15 amino acids. The CDR3 DNA sequence: TGTGCCAGCAGCGGCCCGGGACAGGTAAAGGACGAGCAGTACTTC. Its translation: CASSGPGQVKDEQYF.